These 25 T cell receptor beta chains were all obtained from the same sample, sequenced in a study of blood T cells in healthy people across ages. With a J-beta primer mix and a sample-barcoded 5' primer, a second PCR ran about 7 to 11 cycles. A single record per CDR3 protein comes from TCRdb applying MiXCR to the 5' RACE reads. The sample consists of approximately 800,000 distinct CDR3 sequences, roughly three fifths of them appearing once. The sequenced sample consisted of blood. These receptors were taken from a man in his forties in good health.

The chain uses TRBV2 and TRBJ2-7; the D gene is possibly TRBD1 (6 bases). The CDR3 length is 12 residues. Germline CDR1 and CDR2: SNHLY and FYNNEI. The V end was cut by 8 bases, the J end by 3 bases, with 11 bases between. CDR3 protein: CASLPGDYEQYF. DNA for the CDR3: TGTGCCAGCCTACCAGGGGACTACGAGCAGTACTTC. Full variable domain (remainder filled in from reference TRBV2 and TRBJ2-7): EPEVTQTPSHQVTQMGQEVILRCVPISNHLYFYWYRQILGQKVEFLVSFYNNEISEKSEIFDDQFSVERPDGSNFTLKIRSTKLEDSAMYFCASLPGDYEQYFGPGTRLTVT.

V usage is TRBV7-9 and J usage is TRBJ1-4; 7 bases are a match to TRBD1. Losses at the gene ends were 2 bases for V and 4 bases for J; bases not matched to a gene: 7. Germline CDR1 and CDR2: SEHNR and FQNEAQ (reference sequence). CDR3 length equals 16 residues. CDR3 region: CASSLPGQAFNEKLFF. CDR3 DNA sequence: TGTGCCAGCAGCTTACCAGGACAGGCCTTTAATGAAAAACTGTTTTTT. Full variable domain (rest looked up from reference TRBV7-9 and TRBJ1-4): DTGVSQNPRHKITKRGQNVTFRCDPISEHNRLYWYRQTLGQGPEFLTYFQNEAQLEKSRLLSDRFSAERPKGSFSTLEIQRTEQGDSAMYLCASSLPGQAFNEKLFFGSGTQLSVL.

This chain links TRBV6-1 with TRBJ2-3; the match to TRBD1 covers 7 bases. The CDR3 totals 13 residues. The ends lost 5 bases at V and 6 bases at J; junction bases unmatched: 5. Germline V gives CDR1 MNHNS, CDR2 SASEGT. CDR3 DNA sequence: TGTGCCAGCAGTATCGACAGGGTTGATACGCAGTATTTT. It encodes CASSIDRVDTQYF.

V is TRBV7-8 and J is TRBJ2-1; 8 bases are shared with TRBD1. Trimming cost V 3 bases and J 4 bases; bases outside gene matches: 5. This CDR3 has 15 amino acids. In germline, CDR1 is SGHVS, CDR2 FQNEAQ. CDR3 loop: CASSLGGQEYNEQFF. In nucleotides, the CDR3 is TGTGCCAGCAGCTTGGGGGGACAGGAGTACAATGAGCAGTTCTTC.

The chain combines TRBV28 with TRBJ1-5; TRBD1 agrees at 7 bases. The germline V gene has CDR1 MDHEN and CDR2 SYDVKM. With 7 bases clipped from V and 7 bases from J, the junction kept 19 bases outside the gene matches. There are 17 residues in the CDR3. This CDR3 is CASIPRGQATSAQPQHF. The CDR3 nucleotides read TGTGCCAGCATACCTCGAGGACAGGCGACGTCGGCGCAGCCCCAGCATTTT.

The V call is TRBV27, the J call TRBJ2-7; 9 bases match TRBD1. CDR1 is MNHEY, CDR2 SMNVEV, per germline (reference sequence). The V and J ends lost 5 bases and 5 bases, in that order; junction bases with no gene match: 13. The length of the CDR3 is 16 residues. The CDR3 here is CASSLNLPGQGHEQYF. CDR3 DNA sequence: TGTGCCAGCAGTCTGAACTTACCGGGACAGGGACACGAGCAGTACTTC.

In its sample, this clonotype was seen a few times. J is TRBJ2-4 and V is TRBV12-3 or TRBV12-4, with TRBD2 identical over 11 bases. This CDR3 spans 16 amino acids. The V and J ends lost 2 bases and 9 bases, in that order; junction bases with no gene match: 9. CDR3 loop: CASSLTGLAGGGIQYF. CDR3 sequence (DNA): TGTGCCAGCAGTTTAACAGGGTTAGCGGGGGGGGGCATTCAGTACTTC.

This clonotype was detected only a few times. The rearrangement uses TRBV7-2 and TRBJ2-5; TRBD2 might be the D (6 bases). CDR3 length: 15 residues. Deletions cut 5 bases from V and 5 bases from J, with 18 bases between. Germline CDR1 reads SGHTA; CDR2 reads FQGNSA. CDR3 sequence (DNA): TGTGCCAGCAGCCCCGGGGACTTGAGAGGGGAGACCCAGTACTTC. Its translation: CASSPGDLRGETQYF.

The sample holds one count of this clonotype. The V call is TRBV20-1, the J call TRBJ2-5, with TRBD1 matching 11 bases. Trimming at V came to 3 bases and at J to 4 bases, leaving 7 bases not matched to a gene. From germline, CDR1 is DFQATT and CDR2 SNEGSKA (reference sequence). This CDR3 has 15 residues. CDR3: CSASGQGARRETQYF. The CDR3 DNA follows: TGCAGTGCTAGCGGACAGGGGGCGCGGAGAGAGACCCAGTACTTC.

The chain uses TRBV7-6 and TRBJ2-5; the D gene is possibly TRBD2 (6 bases). The CDR3 consists of 14 residues. V was trimmed by 3 bases and J by 9 bases, leaving 17 bases between them. The germline V gene has CDR1 SGHVS and CDR2 FNYEAQ. The DNA for the CDR3 is TGTGCCAGCAGCTTGCGGTGGGGGGAGACGGCCCAGTACTTC. Translated, it gives CASSLRWGETAQYF.

The chain uses TRBV7-3 and TRBJ2-3; tentatively, D is TRBD1 (5 bases). This CDR3 is 14 amino acids long. Germline-derived CDR1 and CDR2 are SGHTA and FQGTGA. Trimming shortened V by 10 bases and J by 1 base, and 15 bases separated the two germline ends. The CDR3 loop reads CATSLGLGTDTQYF. The CDR3 coding sequence is TGTGCCACCTCATTGGGGCTTGGCACAGATACGCAGTATTTT.

The CDR3 loop reads CSARAITGGKWVQETQYF. CDR3 DNA sequence: TGCAGTGCTAGAGCAATAACAGGGGGGAAGTGGGTACAAGAGACCCAGTACTTC. The chain recombines TRBV20-1 with TRBJ2-5; 8 bases align to TRBD1. The J segment lost 2 bases and the V segment lost 1 base, leaving 15 bases of the junction unmatched. The CDR3 covers 18 residues. Germline-derived CDR1 and CDR2 are DFQATT and SNEGSKA (reference sequence).

V usage is TRBV7-2 and J usage is TRBJ2-3; D is undetermined. Germline assignment: CDR1 SGHTA and CDR2 FQGNSA. CDR3 length equals 13 residues. The V and J ends lost 8 bases and 7 bases respectively, with 16 bases between them. The CDR3 sequence is CASGQVGANTQYF. In nucleotides, the CDR3 is TGTGCCAGCGGTCAAGTGGGCGCGAATACGCAGTATTTT.

The chain employs TRBV11-2 and TRBJ2-3, with 7 positions matching TRBD2. Germline V CDR1 and CDR2: SGHAT, FQNNGV. This CDR3 region has 13 residues. CDR3 region: CASEGRVTDTQYF. The CDR3, as DNA: TGTGCTAGCGAGGGGAGGGTTACAGATACGCAGTATTTT.

V and J are TRBV30 and TRBJ1-1; maybe TRBD1 (5 bases). The germline gives CDR1 GTSNPN, CDR2 SVGIG (reference sequence). CDR3 length: 14 amino acids. Deletions cut 4 bases from V and 0 bases from J, with 12 bases between. The CDR3 sequence: CAWNYAGMNTEAFF. The CDR3 nucleotides are TGTGCCTGGAATTATGCAGGGATGAACACTGAAGCTTTCTTT.

The V gene is TRBV6-6, the J gene TRBJ2-2; 7 bases are a match to TRBD2. The V gene end was trimmed by 4 bases and the J gene end by 7 bases; junction bases not matched to a gene: 9. The germline V gene encodes CDR1 MNHNY and CDR2 SVGAGI (reference sequence). CDR3 size: 15 residues. The CDR3 DNA reads as TGTGCCAGCAGTTTAACTAGCGAGGGAGGCGGGGAGCTGTTTTTT. Protein: CASSLTSEGGGELFF.

The chain recombines TRBV9 with TRBJ2-3; 8 nucleotides line up with TRBD2. CDR3 length equals 16 residues. With 0 bases clipped from V and 4 bases from J, the junction kept 7 bases outside the gene matches. CDR1 is SGDLS and CDR2 is YYNGEE in the germline V gene. The CDR3 loop reads CASSVGASGWSDTQYF. DNA for the CDR3: TGTGCCAGCAGCGTAGGGGCTAGCGGGTGGTCAGATACGCAGTATTTT.

The CDR3 DNA sequence: TGTGCCATCTTATGGGGACCGAACACTGAAGCTTTCTTT. Protein product: CAILWGPNTEAFF. V and J are TRBV7-2 and TRBJ1-1; tentative D call: TRBD1 (5 bases). Germline CDR1 is SGHTA and CDR2 is FQGNSA. This CDR3 contains 13 residues. V gave up 10 bases and J gave up 1 base, with 13 bases separating them.

This clonotype was recorded once. The junction and the germline gene differ at one end; a read error may be behind it. This chain uses TRBV5-1 with TRBJ2-1; 8 bases are a match to TRBD2. The CDR3 runs 17 residues. Germline CDR1 reads SGHRS; CDR2 reads YFSETQ. The CDR3 DNA is TGCGCCAGCAGCTTGGATCCTGGGACTAGGGTTAACAATGGGCAGTTCTTC. Translation: CASSLDPGTRVNNGQFF.

This chain links TRBV9 with TRBJ1-2, with 7 nucleotides matching TRBD1. CDR1 is SGDLS and CDR2 is YYNGEE in the germline V gene. Losses at the gene ends were 3 bases for V and 8 bases for J; bases not matched to a gene: 7. The CDR3 has 13 amino acids. The CDR3 reads CASSAMTGIGYTF. For the CDR3, the DNA is TGTGCCAGCAGCGCCATGACAGGGATCGGCTACACCTTC.

CDR3 coding DNA: TGTGCCGGCCAATTTAGGGCCCAAGGCGGGGAGCTGTTTTTT. Amino acid sequence: CAGQFRAQGGELFF. The rearrangement joins TRBV6-1 to TRBJ2-2, with D unclear. Germline lookup yields CDR1 MNHNS and CDR2 SASEGT. CDR3 length: 14 residues. V was shortened by 11 bases and J by 7 bases, with 20 bases between the two germline ends.

This chain joins TRBV28 and TRBJ2-4; tentative D call: TRBD2 (5 bases). The better agreement between TRBJ2-7 and the DNA end casts doubt on the J call. The CDR3 is made up of 13 amino acids. Germline values: CDR1 MDHEN, CDR2 SYDVKM. In DNA, the CDR3 is TGTGCCAGCAGTTCGGTCGTTCGGGGCGAGCAGTACTTC. Its translation is CASSSVVRGEQYF.

As for this clonotype: A single base separates this from a much larger clone, so it may be a read error. The chain carries TRBV7-2 and TRBJ2-1, with 12 positions matching TRBD2. Germline values: CDR1 SGHTA, CDR2 FQGNSA. The CDR3 extends over 18 amino acids. Trimming took 3 bases from V and 6 from J; bases not matched to a gene: 12. In nucleotides, the CDR3 is TGTGCCAGCAGCTTTACTAGCGGGGGGCCCCCCATGGTCAATGAGCAGTTCTTC. Amino acids: CASSFTSGGPPMVNEQFF.

The chain links TRBV4-3 to TRBJ1-1; D is unclear. Deletions cut 4 bases from V and 0 bases from J, with 9 bases between. The CDR3 length is 14 residues. The germline V gene encodes CDR1 LGHNA and CDR2 YSLEER. The CDR3 protein is CASSRIDLNTEAFF. The CDR3 DNA is TGCGCCAGCAGCCGGATTGATTTGAACACTGAAGCTTTCTTT.

The chain recombines TRBV20-1 with TRBJ2-7, with 9 bases identical to TRBD2. V gave up 6 bases and J gave up 7 bases; unmatched junction bases: 10. CDR1 DFQATT and CDR2 SNEGSKA come from the germline V gene (reference sequence). The CDR3 is made up of 13 amino acids. This chain's CDR3 is CSALIAGAGEQYF. CDR3 sequence (DNA): TGCAGTGCCTTAATAGCGGGGGCTGGAGAGCAGTACTTC.